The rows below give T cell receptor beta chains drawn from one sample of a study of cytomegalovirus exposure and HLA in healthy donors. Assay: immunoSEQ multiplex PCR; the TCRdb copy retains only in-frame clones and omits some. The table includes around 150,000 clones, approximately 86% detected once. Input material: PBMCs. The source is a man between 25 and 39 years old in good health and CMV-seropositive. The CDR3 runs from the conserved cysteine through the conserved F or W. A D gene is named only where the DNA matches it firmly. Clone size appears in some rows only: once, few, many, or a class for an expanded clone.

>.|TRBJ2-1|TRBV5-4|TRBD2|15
CASSSSGGGYNEQFF
TGTGCCAGCAGCTCTAGCGGGGGGGGTTACAATGAGCAGTTCTTC
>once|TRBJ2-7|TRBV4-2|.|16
CASSQERGGPSYEQYF
TGTGCCAGCAGCCAAGAGAGGGGGGGGCCGAGCTACGAGCAGTACTTC
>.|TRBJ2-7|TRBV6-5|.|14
CASSPPFRSYEQYF
TGTGCCAGCAGCCCCCCCTTTCGTTCCTACGAGCAGTACTTC
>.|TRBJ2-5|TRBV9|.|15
CASSVDGLVQETQYF
TGTGCCAGCAGCGTAGACGGACTGGTACAAGAGACCCAGTACTTC
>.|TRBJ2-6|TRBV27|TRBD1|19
CASTPRSGTGTSGANVLTF
TGTGCCAGCACCCCTCGATCCGGGACAGGGACCTCTGGGGCCAACGTCCTGACTTTC
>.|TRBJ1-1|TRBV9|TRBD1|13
CASSVDRGTEAFF
TGTGCCAGCAGCGTAGACAGGGGAACTGAAGCTTTCTTT
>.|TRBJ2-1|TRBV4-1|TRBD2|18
CASSQDAPTSGTYNEQFF
TGCGCCAGCAGCCAAGATGCCCCGACTAGCGGGACCTACAATGAGCAGTTCTTC
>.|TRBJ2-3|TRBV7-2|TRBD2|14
CASSQGTSADTQYF
TGTGCCAGCAGCCAGGGGACTAGCGCAGATACGCAGTATTTT
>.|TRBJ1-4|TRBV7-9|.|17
CASSLAPRGGGREKLFF
TGTGCCAGCAGCTTAGCCCCCCGGGGGGGTGGTCGGGAAAAACTGTTTTTT
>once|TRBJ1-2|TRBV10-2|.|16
CASSESIGGISYGYTF
TGCGCCAGCAGTGAGTCTATAGGGGGAATAAGCTATGGCTACACCTTC
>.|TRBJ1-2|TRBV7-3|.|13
CASSSGQRYGYTF
TGTGCCAGCAGCTCGGGACAACGCTATGGCTACACCTTC
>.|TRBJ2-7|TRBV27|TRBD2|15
CASSLGLATSYEQYF
TGTGCCAGCAGCCTCGGACTAGCGACCTCCTACGAGCAGTACTTC
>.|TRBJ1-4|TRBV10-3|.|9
CARRWVGNF
TGTGCTAGGAGGTGGGTGGGGAATTTT
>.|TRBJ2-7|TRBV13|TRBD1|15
CASSFQGALSYEQYF
TGTGCCAGCAGTTTTCAGGGGGCCCTCTCCTACGAGCAGTACTTC
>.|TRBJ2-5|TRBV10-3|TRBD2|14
CATSGTSGEETQYF
TGTGCCACCAGCGGGACTAGCGGAGAAGAGACCCAGTACTTC
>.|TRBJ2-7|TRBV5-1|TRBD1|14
CASSTRQGSREQYF
TGCGCCAGCAGCACTAGACAGGGAAGTCGGGAGCAGTACTTC
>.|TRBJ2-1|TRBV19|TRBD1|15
CASSIRDREGQGQFF
TGTGCCAGTAGTATCCGGGACAGGGAGGGACAAGGGCAGTTCTTC
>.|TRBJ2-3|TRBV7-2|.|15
CASSLPRGSLNTQYF
TGTGCCAGCAGCTTACCCCGGGGTAGCTTGAATACGCAGTATTTT
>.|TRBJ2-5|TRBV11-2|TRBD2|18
CASSLLTRGLAGGETQYF
TGTGCCAGCAGCTTACTCACCCGGGGACTAGCGGGGGGTGAGACCCAGTACTTC
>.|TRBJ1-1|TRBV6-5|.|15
CASRGDRLRNTEAFF
TGTGCCAGCAGGGGAGACAGGTTGCGGAACACTGAAGCTTTCTTT
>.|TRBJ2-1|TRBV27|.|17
CASSLTQGGISYNEQFF
TGTGCCAGCAGTTTAACCCAGGGTGGTATCTCCTACAATGAGCAGTTCTTC
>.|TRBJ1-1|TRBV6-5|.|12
CASVREDTEAFF
TGTGCCAGCGTCCGCGAGGACACTGAAGCTTTCTTT
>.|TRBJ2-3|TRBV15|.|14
CATSRGQRTDTQYF
TGTGCCACCAGCAGAGGACAGAGGACAGATACGCAGTATTTT
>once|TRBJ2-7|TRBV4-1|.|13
CASSRILDDEQYF
TGCGCCAGCAGCCGAATTCTAGACGACGAGCAGTACTTC
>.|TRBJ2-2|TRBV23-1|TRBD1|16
CASSHRQGANTGELFF
TGCGCCAGCAGTCACCGACAGGGGGCGAACACCGGGGAGCTGTTTTTT
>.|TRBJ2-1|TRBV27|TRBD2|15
CASSLAGGTYNEQFF
TGTGCCAGCAGTTTGGCGGGGGGGACCTACAATGAGCAGTTCTTC
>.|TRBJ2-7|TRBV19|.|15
CASSLGHLTPYEQYF
TGTGCCAGTAGTTTGGGACATCTTACTCCCTACGAGCAGTACTTC
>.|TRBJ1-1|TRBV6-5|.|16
CASSYSGYGMNTEAFF
TGTGCCAGCAGTTACTCGGGCTATGGTATGAACACTGAAGCTTTCTTT
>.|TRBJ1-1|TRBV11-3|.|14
CASTYNRDNTEAFF
TGTGCCAGCACTTATAACAGGGATAACACTGAAGCTTTCTTT
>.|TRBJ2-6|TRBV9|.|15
CASSVSRSGANVLTF
TGTGCCAGCAGCGTAAGCCGCTCTGGGGCCAACGTCCTGACTTTC
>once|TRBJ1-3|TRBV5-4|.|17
CASSFLPGFTSGNTIYF
TGTGCCAGCAGCTTTCTTCCAGGGTTCACCTCTGGAAACACCATATATTTT
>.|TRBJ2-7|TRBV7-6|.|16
CASSLVGRGGSYEQYF
TGTGCCAGCAGCTTAGTGGGCAGAGGAGGGTCGTACGAGCAGTACTTC